The rows below give T cell receptor beta chains drawn from one sample of a study of blood T cell repertoires in COVID-19. The repertoire was sequenced with immunoSEQ multiplex PCR; TCRdb's copy has only in-frame clones and lacks some. The sample carries some 300,000 clones, about 90% recorded once. Sequenced sample: PBMCs or T cells enriched from blood (not recorded which). Receptors were obtained from a woman between 50 and 59 years old who had been exposed to COVID-19. CDR3s include the opening cysteine and the closing phenylalanine or tryptophan. The order of the fields is clone size, V gene, J gene, D gene, CDR3 protein, CDR3 DNA. A D gene is named only where the DNA matches it firmly. The size field is filled for only some rows; it gives once, few, many or a size class.

size: -
V: TRBV21-1
J: TRBJ2-2
D: -
CDR3: CASSPEEGQFTGELFF
DNA: TGTGCCAGCAGCCCCGAAGAAGGACAGTTCACCGGGGAGCTGTTTTTT

size: -
V: TRBV5-1
J: TRBJ2-3
D: -
CDR3: CASSWGFGGDTQYF
DNA: TGCGCCAGCAGCTGGGGGTTCGGGGGAGATACGCAGTATTTT

size: -
V: TRBV14
J: TRBJ2-5
D: -
CDR3: CASSQDVTRTQETQYF
DNA: TGTGCCAGCAGCCAAGATGTGACTAGGACACAAGAGACCCAGTACTTC

size: -
V: TRBV4-1
J: TRBJ1-4
D: TRBD1
CDR3: CASSIGAGGSMVFF
DNA: TGCGCCAGCAGCATCGGAGCAGGGGGGAGTATGGTGTTTTTT

size: -
V: TRBV5-1
J: TRBJ1-1
D: -
CDR3: CASSGREGQTEAFF
DNA: TGCGCCAGCAGCGGCCGGGAAGGCCAAACTGAAGCTTTCTTT

size: -
V: TRBV28
J: TRBJ2-2
D: -
CDR3: CASSSTLHSLGELFF
DNA: TGTGCCAGCAGCTCCACCCTACACAGCCTCGGGGAGCTGTTTTTT

size: -
V: TRBV5-1
J: TRBJ1-1
D: TRBD1
CDR3: CASSSTMTGGFTEAFF
DNA: TGCGCCAGCAGCTCGACTATGACAGGGGGGTTCACTGAAGCTTTCTTT

size: once
V: TRBV19
J: TRBJ1-4
D: -
CDR3: CASTPGEGGASEKLFF
DNA: TGTGCCAGTACCCCAGGGGAGGGGGGCGCGAGTGAAAAACTGTTTTTT

size: -
V: TRBV15
J: TRBJ1-3
D: TRBD1
CDR3: CATSRDLTGMGSGNTIYF
DNA: TGTGCCACCAGCAGAGACCTGACAGGGATGGGGTCTGGAAACACCATATATTTT

size: -
V: TRBV7-9
J: TRBJ2-1
D: -
CDR3: CATQLTVGANEQFF
DNA: TGTGCCACCCAGCTTACAGTGGGGGCGAATGAGCAGTTCTTC

size: -
V: TRBV3-1/TRBV3-2
J: TRBJ1-2
D: -
CDR3: CASSQDAGGGYGYTF
DNA: TGTGCCAGCAGCCAAGATGCGGGGGGCGGCTATGGCTACACCTTC

size: -
V: TRBV28
J: TRBJ2-5
D: -
CDR3: CASSLLPTGKGRAQYF
DNA: TGTGCCAGCAGTTTATTACCCACAGGGAAGGGGAGGGCCCAGTACTTC

size: -
V: TRBV7-9
J: TRBJ1-1
D: -
CDR3: CASMGLGRTEAFF
DNA: TGTGCCAGCATGGGACTGGGGAGGACTGAAGCTTTCTTT

size: -
V: TRBV11-2
J: TRBJ2-7
D: -
CDR3: CASSGGSYEQYF
DNA: TGTGCCAGCAGCGGAGGTTCCTACGAGCAGTACTTC

size: once
V: TRBV2
J: TRBJ1-2
D: -
CDR3: CASSEGTANYGYTF
DNA: TGTGCCAGCAGTGAAGGGACAGCAAACTATGGCTACACCTTC

size: -
V: TRBV27
J: TRBJ1-2
D: TRBD1
CDR3: CASSRTGQGGYGYTF
DNA: TGTGCCAGCAGTAGGACGGGACAGGGAGGCTATGGCTACACCTTC

size: -
V: TRBV19
J: TRBJ2-7
D: TRBD1
CDR3: CASSPTGTAYEQYF
DNA: TGTGCCAGTAGTCCTACCGGGACAGCCTACGAGCAGTACTTC

size: -
V: TRBV2
J: TRBJ1-2
D: TRBD1
CDR3: CASSESSWRGRNYGYTF
DNA: TGTGCCAGCAGTGAATCGAGTTGGAGGGGGCGTAACTATGGCTACACCTTC

size: -
V: TRBV28
J: TRBJ1-5
D: -
CDR3: CASKTTFSNQPQHF
DNA: TGTGCCAGCAAAACCACTTTTAGCAATCAGCCCCAGCATTTT

size: -
V: TRBV29-1
J: TRBJ2-1
D: -
CDR3: CSVLWATNEQFF
DNA: TGCAGCGTCCTTTGGGCCACCAATGAGCAGTTCTTC

size: -
V: TRBV3-1/TRBV3-2
J: TRBJ1-1
D: -
CDR3: CASSATRNTEAFF
DNA: TGTGCCAGCAGCGCCACAAGGAACACTGAAGCTTTCTTT

size: -
V: TRBV30
J: TRBJ1-5
D: TRBD1
CDR3: CAWSGGQYNQPQHF
DNA: TGTGCCTGGAGTGGGGGACAGTACAATCAGCCCCAGCATTTT

size: -
V: TRBV3-1/TRBV3-2
J: TRBJ1-2
D: TRBD1
CDR3: CASSENRGLRGGYTF
DNA: TGTGCCAGCAGCGAGAACAGGGGGCTGAGAGGAGGCTACACCTTC

size: -
V: TRBV5-1
J: TRBJ1-2
D: TRBD1
CDR3: CASSWGPTGELGYGYTF
DNA: TGCGCCAGCAGCTGGGGACCAACAGGGGAACTGGGCTATGGCTACACCTTC

size: -
V: TRBV19
J: TRBJ2-2
D: -
CDR3: CASARGRNSGELFF
DNA: TGTGCCAGTGCTAGGGGTAGGAATTCCGGGGAGCTGTTTTTT

size: -
V: TRBV30
J: TRBJ2-5
D: -
CDR3: CAWRLAGETQYF
DNA: TGTGCCTGGAGATTGGCGGGGGAGACCCAGTACTTC

size: -
V: TRBV5-3
J: TRBJ2-7
D: -
CDR3: CARSPSTDVILYEQYF
DNA: TGTGCCAGAAGTCCTTCGACAGACGTGATACTCTACGAGCAGTACTTC

size: -
V: TRBV11-3
J: TRBJ2-3
D: -
CDR3: CASSFSGGTDTQYF
DNA: TGTGCCAGCAGCTTTTCCGGGGGCACAGATACGCAGTATTTT

size: -
V: TRBV19
J: TRBJ1-5
D: TRBD1
CDR3: CASSATGGALQPQHF
DNA: TGTGCCAGTAGTGCTACAGGGGGCGCCTTGCAGCCCCAGCATTTT

size: -
V: TRBV14
J: TRBJ1-3
D: -
CDR3: CASRMTGSGNTIYF
DNA: TGTGCCAGCAGGATGACAGGCTCTGGAAACACCATATATTTT

size: -
V: TRBV27
J: TRBJ2-1
D: -
CDR3: CASSFSRVVYEQFF
DNA: TGTGCCAGCAGTTTTTCCCGGGTAGTCTATGAGCAGTTCTTC

size: -
V: TRBV5-1
J: TRBJ1-2
D: -
CDR3: CASSLAGFGYTF
DNA: TGCGCCAGCAGCTTGGCGGGGTTTGGCTACACCTTC

size: few
V: TRBV12-5
J: TRBJ2-3
D: -
CDR3: CASGLVQQDTQYF
DNA: TGTGCTAGTGGTTTGGTACAACAAGATACGCAGTATTTT

size: -
V: TRBV5-1
J: TRBJ1-3
D: TRBD1
CDR3: CASSRVSGGMGNTIYF
DNA: TGCGCCAGCAGCCGGGTGTCAGGGGGCATGGGAAACACCATATATTTT

size: few
V: TRBV20-1
J: TRBJ2-3
D: TRBD2
CDR3: CSASSSSGYRSTDTQYF
DNA: TGCAGTGCTAGTTCAAGTAGCGGGTACCGTAGCACAGATACGCAGTATTTT

size: -
V: TRBV5-4
J: TRBJ2-7
D: TRBD2
CDR3: CASSPRGGLGNEQYF
DNA: TGTGCCAGCAGCCCCCGGGGGGGTTTAGGAAACGAGCAGTACTTC

size: -
V: TRBV3-1/TRBV3-2
J: TRBJ1-2
D: TRBD1
CDR3: CASSQQQGMESYGYTF
DNA: TGTGCCAGCAGCCAACAACAGGGGATGGAATCCTATGGCTACACCTTC

size: -
V: TRBV5-1
J: TRBJ1-1
D: -
CDR3: CASSLGWGTTNTEAFF
DNA: TGCGCCAGCAGCTTGGGTTGGGGCACCACCAACACTGAAGCTTTCTTT

size: -
V: TRBV10-3
J: TRBJ2-7
D: -
CDR3: CAISTTSNYEQYF
DNA: TGTGCCATCAGTACCACTAGTAACTACGAGCAGTACTTC

size: -
V: TRBV6-5
J: TRBJ2-7
D: TRBD2
CDR3: CASTGTSRYEQYF
DNA: TGTGCCAGCACCGGGACTAGCAGATACGAGCAGTACTTC

size: -
V: TRBV28
J: TRBJ1-6
D: TRBD1
CDR3: CASSGTVYNSPLHF
DNA: TGTGCCAGCAGCGGGACAGTCTATAATTCACCCCTCCACTTT

size: -
V: TRBV7-9
J: TRBJ1-1
D: -
CDR3: CASSFVQGNTEAFF
DNA: TGTGCCAGCAGCTTCGTCCAGGGGAACACTGAAGCTTTCTTT

size: once
V: TRBV28
J: TRBJ1-2
D: -
CDR3: CASSYRQNGYTF
DNA: TGTGCCAGCAGTTATCGACAGAATGGCTACACCTTC

size: -
V: TRBV28
J: TRBJ1-2
D: TRBD1
CDR3: CAALAGTVGYGYTF
DNA: TGTGCCGCCCTTGCCGGGACAGTAGGCTATGGCTACACCTTC

size: -
V: TRBV7-8
J: TRBJ2-7
D: TRBD1
CDR3: CASSSRQTGSYEQYF
DNA: TGTGCCAGCAGCTCGAGACAGACAGGGAGCTACGAGCAGTACTTC

size: -
V: TRBV10-3
J: TRBJ2-5
D: TRBD1
CDR3: CAISRDREETQYF
DNA: TGTGCCATCAGTCGGGACAGGGAAGAGACCCAGTACTTC

size: -
V: TRBV27
J: TRBJ1-2
D: -
CDR3: CADKTDRTFGGYTF
DNA: TGTGCCGACAAAACGGACAGAACTTTCGGGGGCTACACCTTC

size: -
V: TRBV5-4
J: TRBJ1-2
D: -
CDR3: CASSLENGDGYTF
DNA: TGTGCCAGCAGCTTGGAGAACGGGGATGGCTACACCTTC

size: -
V: TRBV5-6
J: TRBJ2-6
D: -
CDR3: CASSDKRAGHSGANVLTF
DNA: TGTGCCAGCAGCGACAAAAGAGCAGGACACTCTGGGGCCAACGTCCTGACTTTC

size: -
V: TRBV27
J: TRBJ2-7
D: -
CDR3: CASSSGPSLYF
DNA: TGTGCCAGCAGTTCAGGCCCTTCCCTGTACTTC

size: -
V: TRBV19
J: TRBJ1-4
D: TRBD1
CDR3: CASSPRTGGEKLFF
DNA: TGTGCCAGTAGTCCTCGGACAGGGGGCGAAAAACTGTTTTTT

size: -
V: TRBV5-1
J: TRBJ2-5
D: -
CDR3: CASSSTGTETQYF
DNA: TGCGCCAGCAGCTCCACAGGGACGGAGACCCAGTACTTC

size: -
V: TRBV5-6
J: TRBJ1-2
D: TRBD1
CDR3: CASSTLKQGASSGYTF
DNA: TGTGCCAGCAGCACGCTTAAACAGGGGGCAAGCAGCGGCTACACCTTC

size: -
V: TRBV30
J: TRBJ1-2
D: TRBD1
CDR3: CAWSEDRGLTF
DNA: TGTGCCTGGAGTGAGGACAGGGGGCTAACCTTC

size: -
V: TRBV19
J: TRBJ2-3
D: -
CDR3: CASSISRAGTDTQYF
DNA: TGTGCCAGTAGTATCTCCAGGGCTGGCACAGATACGCAGTATTTT